This TCR beta chain is from a study of blood T cells in healthy people across ages. Notes on the study in general: Age brought a roughly linear fall in TCR beta diversity measured per million T cells. The study found more naive CD4+ cells and higher diversity in long-lived than aged donors.

This clonotype was seen a handful of times. The antigen is unknown. For the second PCR, which ran for about 6 to 12 cycles, a sample-barcoded 5' primer and a J-beta primer mix were used. Each CDR3 protein is one row after TCRdb ran MiXCR on the 5' RACE reads. The data hold 1.4 million or so distinct CDR3 sequences, with approximately 42% observed a single time. With 3 bases removed from V and 2 bases from J, the gap between germline ends came to 11 bases. Germline values: CDR1 MNHEY, CDR2 SMNVEV (reference sequence). There are 15 residues in the CDR3. The specimen was blood. V gene TRBV27 combines with J gene TRBJ2-1, with a possible D match to TRBD1 (6 bases). The sequence was obtained from a young woman in good health. The CDR3, as DNA: TGTGCCAGCAGTTTGTCCCCAGGGGCCTACAATGAGCAGTTCTTC. Translation: CASSLSPGAYNEQFF.